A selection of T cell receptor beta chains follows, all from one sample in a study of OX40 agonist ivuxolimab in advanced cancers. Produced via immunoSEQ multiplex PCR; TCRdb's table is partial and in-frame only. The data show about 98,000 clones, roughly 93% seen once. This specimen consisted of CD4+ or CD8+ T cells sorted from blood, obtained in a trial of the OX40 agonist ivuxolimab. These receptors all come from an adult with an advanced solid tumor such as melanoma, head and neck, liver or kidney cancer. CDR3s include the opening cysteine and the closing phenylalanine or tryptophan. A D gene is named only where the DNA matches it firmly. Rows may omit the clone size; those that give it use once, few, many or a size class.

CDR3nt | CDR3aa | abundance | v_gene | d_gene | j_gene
TGTGCCAGCAGCTTGGGCACTAATGAAAAACTGTTTTTT | CASSLGTNEKLFF | . | TRBV5-6 | . | TRBJ1-4
TGTGCCAGCACGACAGGGTTTGATCAGCCCCAGCATTTT | CASTTGFDQPQHF | . | TRBV19 | TRBD1 | TRBJ1-5
TGTGCCAGCAGTTACTCGCGGGGTAGGACTGAAGCTTTCTTT | CASSYSRGRTEAFF | . | TRBV6-5 | . | TRBJ1-1
TGCGCCCCCTGGGACTCTGGAAACACCATATATTTT | CAPWDSGNTIYF | . | TRBV5-1 | . | TRBJ1-3
TGCGCCAGCAGCCAAAAGTTAACAGGGGTTGGAGATACGCAGTATTTT | CASSQKLTGVGDTQYF | . | TRBV4-1 | TRBD1 | TRBJ2-3
TGTGCCTGGAGTCCATTCGGCCCTTCAATACAGCCCCAGCATTTT | CAWSPFGPSIQPQHF | . | TRBV30 | . | TRBJ1-5
TGTGCCAGCAGCCAAAGCGGGGGCCCAAACACCGGGGAGCTGTTTTTT | CASSQSGGPNTGELFF | . | TRBV7-3 | TRBD2 | TRBJ2-2
TGTGCCAGCAGCAAAGGGGGTGCCATGAACACTGAAGCTTTCTTT | CASSKGGAMNTEAFF | . | TRBV7-2 | . | TRBJ1-1
TGTGCTAGTGTCTCACTAGCGGGGTACCAAGAGACCCAGTACTTC | CASVSLAGYQETQYF | . | TRBV12-5 | TRBD2 | TRBJ2-5
TGTGCCAGTAGTGCCCGACAGGGGGCTAACTATGGCTACACCTTC | CASSARQGANYGYTF | . | TRBV19 | TRBD1 | TRBJ1-2
TGCGCCAGCAGCTTGGTTAGCGGGAACACCGGGGAGCTGTTTTTT | CASSLVSGNTGELFF | . | TRBV5-1 | . | TRBJ2-2
TGTGCCAGCAAGTTAACGGATCCTAGTCAGCCCCAGCATTTT | CASKLTDPSQPQHF | . | TRBV6-6 | . | TRBJ1-5
TGTGCCACTTACGACCGTGTTGAAGCTTTCTTT | CATYDRVEAFF | . | TRBV2 | . | TRBJ1-1
TGTGCCAGTAGTATTTCAACAGGGGGCACTGAAAAACTGTTTTTT | CASSISTGGTEKLFF | . | TRBV19 | TRBD1 | TRBJ1-4
TGCGCCAGCAGCCCTAGACAGTTGGAGCCCCAGCATTTT | CASSPRQLEPQHF | . | TRBV4-1 | . | TRBJ1-5
TGTGCCAGCAGCTTGGCCTGGGACAGGGAAGGCTATGGCTACACCTTC | CASSLAWDREGYGYTF | . | TRBV5-4 | TRBD1 | TRBJ1-2
TGTGCCAGCAGTTACAATACGGGACAGCGGTCGCAGTATTTT | CASSYNTGQRSQYF | . | TRBV6-5 | TRBD1 | TRBJ2-3
TGTGCCTGGAGTGTATATGGCGGGGTAACAGATACGCAGTATTTT | CAWSVYGGVTDTQYF | . | TRBV30 | . | TRBJ2-3
TGCGCCAGCAGCCAAGCCACCCGAGGGCATGAGCAGTTCTTC | CASSQATRGHEQFF | . | TRBV4-3 | . | TRBJ2-1
TGCGCCAGCAGCCAAGATGGCGCGGGAGGAGGAGATACGCAGTATTTT | CASSQDGAGGGDTQYF | . | TRBV4-3 | TRBD2 | TRBJ2-3
TGTGCCAGCAGCTCACCTAGCGGGAGGGCCCTCTGGGGTGAGCAGTTCTTC | CASSSPSGRALWGEQFF | . | TRBV7-9 | TRBD2 | TRBJ2-1
TGTGCCAGCAGACCTAACCGGGGGGCCGTAGGTTATGGCTACACCTTC | CASRPNRGAVGYGYTF | few | TRBV11-2 | . | TRBJ1-2
TGTGCCAGCAGGGGCTCCGGGACTCTGAACACCGGGGAGCTGTTTTTT | CASRGSGTLNTGELFF | . | TRBV6-6 | . | TRBJ2-2
TGTGCCAGCAACAAAGGACGGACGAGCTCTGGAAACACCATATATTTT | CASNKGRTSSGNTIYF | . | TRBV6-6 | . | TRBJ1-3
TGTGCCAGCAGTGAAGCAACGGTGACAGGTTATTACGAGCAGTACTTC | CASSEATVTGYYEQYF | . | TRBV6-1 | . | TRBJ2-7
TGCAGTGCCTCATTGAACACTGAAGCTTTCTTT | CSASLNTEAFF | . | TRBV20-1 | . | TRBJ1-1
TGCGCCAGCAGCTTTAGCGGGGGGGCCACTTACGAGCAGTACTTC | CASSFSGGATYEQYF | . | TRBV5-1 | TRBD2 | TRBJ2-7
TGTGCCAGCAGCTTGAGTCCGAACACTGAAGCTTTCTTT | CASSLSPNTEAFF | . | TRBV5-5 | . | TRBJ1-1
TGTGCCAGCAGCACCAAGAGTACCCCCGGGGGCCTACCCTACGAGCAGTACTTC | CASSTKSTPGGLPYEQYF | . | TRBV2 | . | TRBJ2-7
TGTGCCAGCTCGCCTACCCTCTACGAGCAGTACTTC | CASSPTLYEQYF | . | TRBV18 | . | TRBJ2-7
TGTGCCTGGAAGGGCCCCCGCTACGAGCAGTACTTC | CAWKGPRYEQYF | . | TRBV30 | . | TRBJ2-7
TGTGCCAGCAGCTTAAACATCAATCAGCCCCAGCATTTT | CASSLNINQPQHF | . | TRBV7-3 | . | TRBJ1-5
TGTGCCAGCACCCTCCGGACTAGCAATACGCAGTATTTT | CASTLRTSNTQYF | . | TRBV6-6 | TRBD2 | TRBJ2-3
TGTGCCAGCAGTCTACCTAGGGGTACGCAGTATTTT | CASSLPRGTQYF | . | TRBV28 | . | TRBJ2-3
TGTGCCGTGACAGGACAGCTGAACACTGAAGCTTTCTTT | CAVTGQLNTEAFF | . | TRBV6-5 | . | TRBJ1-1
TGTGCCAGCAGCTTAGGGTTAAGGGAGGCTGGCTACACCTTC | CASSLGLREAGYTF | . | TRBV7-2 | . | TRBJ1-2
TGTGCCAGCACCAAGGGGGGACACTATAATTCACCCCTCCACTTT | CASTKGGHYNSPLHF | . | TRBV6-6 | . | TRBJ1-6
TGTGCTAGTGGTTTGCGCGGAGGCAATGAAAAACTGTTTTTT | CASGLRGGNEKLFF | . | TRBV12-5 | . | TRBJ1-4
TGTGCCAGCAGCTTAGGCCCTAGCGGGGGGTACAATGAGCAGTTCTTC | CASSLGPSGGYNEQFF | . | TRBV7-2 | TRBD2 | TRBJ2-1
TGTGCCAGCAGCGTAGAGGGGGACTACTACAATGAGCAGTTCTTC | CASSVEGDYYNEQFF | . | TRBV9 | . | TRBJ2-1
TGTGCCAGCAGTCTTGCCGGGCCAGCTAATCAGCCCCAGCATTTT | CASSLAGPANQPQHF | . | TRBV28 | . | TRBJ1-5
TGTGCCTGCCCCTTGAGGGGAGCCTACAATGAGCAGTTCTTC | CACPLRGAYNEQFF | . | TRBV30 | . | TRBJ2-1
TGCGCCAGCAGCCAAGATGGGACAGGGCTGGGCTACACCTTC | CASSQDGTGLGYTF | . | TRBV4-3 | TRBD1 | TRBJ1-2